A single count supports the clone carrying this T cell receptor beta chain. Its antigen is not identified. Scientists ran DNA taken from cultured CD4+ T cells through the Oncomine TCR Beta short-read assay for sequencing. TCRdb re-derived calls from the PCR reads in MiXCR, one entry per CDR3 protein. The sample shows some 21,000 distinct CDR3 sequences, under 45% of them seen only once. This sample was included in a study of vaccination and CD4 T cells after COVID-19. Across the whole study: Post-COVID sampling occurred a median approximately 93 days after diagnosis (range 35 to 161). Regarding the study as a whole: Convalescent patients displayed spike mono-reactivity in 304 of 307 vaccine-specific clones.

Treatment noted: approximately nine-day PBMC culture with coronavirus spike peptide pools or control peptides (ViraFEST assay). TCR sequencing followed the expansion of antigen-specific T cells with peptide pools in ViraFEST. Trimming removed 3 bases from V and 3 bases from J, with 9 bases in between. Germline V gives CDR1 SEHNR, CDR2 FQNEAQ (reference sequence). The CDR3 is made up of 15 amino acids. The V gene is TRBV7-9, the J gene TRBJ2-6; the D gene could be TRBD1 or TRBD2 (5 bases each). The source is a human donor with COVID-19. The sequencing input was cultured CD4+ T cells from blood. The CDR3 region is CASSFGADGANVLTF. For the CDR3, the DNA is TGTGCCAGCAGCTTCGGGGCCGATGGGGCCAACGTCCTGACTTTC.